These T cell receptor beta chains were read from a single sample in a study of cytomegalovirus exposure and HLA in healthy donors. The assay was immunoSEQ multiplex PCR, and TCRdb's table has in-frame clones only and misses some. The repertoire has roughly 100,000 clones, 75% to 85% of them found once; the top ten carry 10%. The sample consisted of PBMCs. The receptor source for this set is a woman between 18 and 29 years old in good health and CMV-seropositive. CDR3s include the opening cysteine and the closing phenylalanine or tryptophan. D genes are given only for firm matches. Clone size, where shown, is once, few, many, or a class for clones that have expanded.

>NA|14|TRBJ1-2|TRBV28|NA
CASRQGIPNYGYTF
TGTGCCAGCAGACAGGGAATTCCGAACTATGGCTACACCTTC
>once|15|TRBJ1-5|TRBV7-2|TRBD1
CASSLLGQGNQPQHF
TGTGCCAGCAGCTTACTGGGACAGGGAAATCAGCCCCAGCATTTT
>NA|15|TRBJ2-5|TRBV5-1|NA
CASTYGDSLSPTQYF
TGCGCCAGCACCTACGGCGACAGCCTCAGTCCGACCCAGTACTTC
>NA|17|TRBJ2-1|TRBV7-3|TRBD1
CASSFLRDRFFYNEQFF
TGTGCCAGCAGCTTCCTCCGGGACAGGTTTTTCTACAATGAGCAGTTCTTC
>once|13|TRBJ2-1|TRBV6-5|TRBD1
CAIRRQGATEQFF
TGTGCCATCAGAAGACAGGGGGCTACGGAACAGTTCTTC
>NA|16|TRBJ2-1|TRBV2|TRBD2
CASKGLAGGSYNEQFF
TGTGCCAGCAAGGGACTAGCGGGGGGATCATACAATGAGCAGTTCTTC
>NA|14|TRBJ2-7|TRBV7-8|NA
CASSLDGRGREQYF
TGTGCCAGCAGCTTAGACGGGAGGGGGCGCGAGCAGTACTTC
>NA|12|TRBJ2-5|TRBV29-1|NA
CSVATVLETQYF
TGCAGCGTCGCAACGGTCTTGGAGACCCAGTACTTC
>few|17|TRBJ1-1|TRBV21-1|NA
CASSLSPPGSSNTEAFF
TGTGCCAGCAGCCTCTCCCCCCCGGGGTCCTCGAACACTGAAGCTTTCTTT
>NA|21|TRBJ2-7|TRBV29-1|TRBD2
CSVEGRKLAGEASGSLYEQYF
TGCAGCGTTGAAGGACGGAAACTGGCAGGTGAAGCTAGCGGGAGTCTTTACGAGCAGTACTTC
>NA|14|TRBJ2-7|TRBV28|NA
CASRRQESSYEQYF
TGTGCCAGCAGGAGACAGGAGAGCTCCTACGAGCAGTACTTC
>NA|12|TRBJ2-1|TRBV7-6|NA
CASSLGGGEQFF
TGTGCCAGCAGCTTAGGCGGTGGTGAGCAGTTCTTC
>NA|13|TRBJ2-7|TRBV5-5|TRBD1
CASNGAQTGEQYF
TGTGCCAGCAACGGGGCCCAGACAGGGGAGCAGTACTTC
>NA|16|TRBJ1-5|TRBV28|TRBD1
CASSITGTASNQPQHF
TGTGCCAGCAGCATTACTGGGACAGCCAGCAATCAGCCCCAGCATTTT
>NA|18|TRBJ2-7|TRBV11-2|TRBD1
CASSPLSRDRAGSYEQYF
TGTGCCAGCAGCCCATTGTCCCGGGACAGGGCAGGGTCCTACGAGCAGTACTTC
>NA|13|TRBJ1-1|TRBV5-4|NA
CASSLGSDPRAFF
TGTGCCAGCAGCTTGGGTTCTGACCCCAGGGCTTTCTTT